The clone carrying this T cell receptor beta chain was detected a few times. The sample comes from a study of regulatory T cells in long-lasting Graves disease. CDR3 size: 13 residues. Germline V gene lookup returns CDR1 DFQATT and CDR2 SNEGSKA (reference sequence). With 8 bases clipped from V and 0 bases from J, the junction kept 5 bases outside the gene matches. To make TCR beta libraries, researchers used iRepertoire HTBI primers and Arm-PCR of CDR3 regions. Via MiXCR, TCRdb re-called the multiplex PCR reads, giving one row per CDR3 protein. The sample has a few hundred thousand distinct CDR3 sequences, 20% to 25% seen once. As to time point: persistent/refractory GD, antithyroid drugs over 5 years with positive TRAb. There was RNA extracted from PBMCs, and the TCR library was made from it.

The chain carries TRBV20-1 and TRBJ2-5, with TRBD2 identical over 8 bases. The receptor comes from a female donor with Graves disease. Here the sequenced sample was peripheral blood mononuclear cells (PBMCs), taken when the disease was refractory, from a patient treated with antithyroid drugs. The CDR3 DNA reads as TGCAGTTCGGGGGGGGCTTACCAAGAGACCCAGTACTTC. Residues: CSSGGAYQETQYF.